Detailed here is one T cell receptor (beta chain). Its antigen remains unidentified. The germline CDR1 and CDR2 sequences are SGDLS and YYNGEE. J was trimmed by 7 bases and V by 4 bases; bases with no gene match: 7. The CDR3 consists of 15 residues. This sample is drawn from a study of T cell responses to AZD1222 COVID-19 vaccine. The table came from immunoSEQ multiplex PCR; TCRdb's copy has only in-frame clones and leaves some out. The sample holds roughly 140,000 clones; 92% are singletons and the top ten take about a tenth. Study findings and constraints: Researchers report vaccine-associated CD4 TCRs spanning spike, with dominance at 160-218 and 743-854. Most donors were white British, females outnumbered males, and clonal diversity was possibly underestimated. Two AZD1222 administrations were followed by greater Spike-specific TCR breadth and depth. The reported proportion of spike-specific TCRs targeting unmutated variant regions was nearly half.

Specimen: peripheral blood, collected 28 days after the second AZD1222 dose. The rearrangement joins TRBV9 to TRBJ1-6, with TRBD1 matching over 8 bases. The receptor's source is an adult who received the AZD1222 COVID-19 vaccine. CDR3 sequence: CASSPGQGENSPLHF. The DNA of the CDR3 is TGTGCCAGCAGCCCCGGACAGGGAGAGAATTCACCCCTCCACTTT.